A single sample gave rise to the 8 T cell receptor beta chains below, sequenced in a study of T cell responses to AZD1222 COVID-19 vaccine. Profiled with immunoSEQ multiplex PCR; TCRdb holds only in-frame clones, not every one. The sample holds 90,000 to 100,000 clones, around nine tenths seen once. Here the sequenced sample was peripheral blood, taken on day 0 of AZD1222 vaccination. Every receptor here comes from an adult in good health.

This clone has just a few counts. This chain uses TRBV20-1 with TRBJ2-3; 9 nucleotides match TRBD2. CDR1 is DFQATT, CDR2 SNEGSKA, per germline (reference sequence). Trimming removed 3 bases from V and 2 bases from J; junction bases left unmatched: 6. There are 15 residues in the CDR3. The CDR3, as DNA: TGCAGTGCTAGTCGGCGGGAGGGGAACACAGATACGCAGTATTTT. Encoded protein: CSASRREGNTDTQYF.

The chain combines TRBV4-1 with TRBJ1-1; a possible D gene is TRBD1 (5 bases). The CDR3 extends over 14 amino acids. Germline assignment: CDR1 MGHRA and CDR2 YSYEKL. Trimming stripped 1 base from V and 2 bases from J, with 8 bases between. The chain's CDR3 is CASSQAGTNTEAFF. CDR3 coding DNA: TGCGCCAGCAGCCAAGCGGGGACCAACACTGAAGCTTTCTTT.

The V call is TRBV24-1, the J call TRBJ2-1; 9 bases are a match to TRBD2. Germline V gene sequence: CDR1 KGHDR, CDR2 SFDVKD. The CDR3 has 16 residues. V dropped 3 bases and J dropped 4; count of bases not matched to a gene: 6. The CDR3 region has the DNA TGTGCCACCAGTGATCCTAGCGGGAACTTTTACAATGAGCAGTTCTTC. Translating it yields CATSDPSGNFYNEQFF.

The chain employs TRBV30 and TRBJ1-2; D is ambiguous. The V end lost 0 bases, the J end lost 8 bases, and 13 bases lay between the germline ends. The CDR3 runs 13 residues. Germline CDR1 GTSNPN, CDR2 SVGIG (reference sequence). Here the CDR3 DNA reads TGTGCCTGGAGTGTAAGAGGGCCATCGGGCTACACCTTC. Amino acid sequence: CAWSVRGPSGYTF.

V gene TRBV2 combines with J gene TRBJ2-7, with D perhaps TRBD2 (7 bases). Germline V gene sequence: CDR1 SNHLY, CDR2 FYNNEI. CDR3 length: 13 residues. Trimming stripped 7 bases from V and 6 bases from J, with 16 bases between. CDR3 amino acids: CASTKARGGEQYF. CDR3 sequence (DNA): TGTGCCAGCACCAAAGCGAGGGGGGGCGAGCAGTACTTC. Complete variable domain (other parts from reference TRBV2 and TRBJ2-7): EPEVTQTPSHQVTQMGQEVILRCVPISNHLYFYWYRQILGQKVEFLVSFYNNEISEKSEIFDDQFSVERPDGSNFTLKIRSTKLEDSAMYFCASTKARGGEQYFGPGTRLTVT.

CDR3 in DNA: TGTGCCAGCAGCTTAGCGACGGGACAGATGAACACTGAAGCTTTCTTT. Translating gives CASSLATGQMNTEAFF. The chain recombines TRBV7-8 with TRBJ1-1; 7 nucleotides align to TRBD1. V was pared by 0 bases and J by 0 bases, with 4 bases of the junction left unmatched. The CDR3 is 16 residues long. From germline, CDR1 is SGHVS and CDR2 FQNEAQ.

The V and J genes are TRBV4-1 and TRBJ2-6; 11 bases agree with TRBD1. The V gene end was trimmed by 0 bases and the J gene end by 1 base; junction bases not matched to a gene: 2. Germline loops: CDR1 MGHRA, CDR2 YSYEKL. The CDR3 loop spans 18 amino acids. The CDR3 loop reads CASSQEGQGASGANVLTF. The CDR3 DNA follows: TGCGCCAGCAGCCAAGAAGGACAGGGGGCTTCTGGGGCCAACGTCCTGACTTTC.

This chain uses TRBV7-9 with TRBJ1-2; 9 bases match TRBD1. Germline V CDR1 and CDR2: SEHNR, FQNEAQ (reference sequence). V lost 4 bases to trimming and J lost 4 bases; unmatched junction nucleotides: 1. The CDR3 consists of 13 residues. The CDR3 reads CASSWDRAYGYTF. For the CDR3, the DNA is TGTGCCAGCAGCTGGGACAGGGCCTATGGCTACACCTTC.